This T cell receptor (beta chain) was sequenced during a study of breast tumors, draining lymph nodes, adjacent tissues. Whole-study results and caveats: Data only fit, rather than demonstrated, lymph node origin of most tumor T cells. Luminal-like breast cancer showed significantly greater tumor-nontumor repertoire similarity than basal-like breast cancer did. The data were judged consistent with most tumor T cells coming from lymph node and expanding in tumor.

CDR1 and CDR2 from the germline V gene are SGHRS and YFSETQ. Trimming took off 4 bases at V and 7 bases at J, with 13 bases between the two ends. The CDR3 totals 13 residues. As to this clonotype: Its specificity is not known.

TCRdb used MiXCR to reprocess the multiplex PCR reads, holding one entry per CDR3 protein. Of fewer than 250,000 distinct CDR3 sequences listed, roughly 32% are singletons. Samples came from axillary lymph nodes draining the breast cancer. The material sequenced was axillary lymph node tissue. The chain employs TRBV5-1 and TRBJ2-3; D gene ambiguous. The receptor comes from a female donor with breast cancer. Some clones in this sample may be carry-over from other donors' samples. The CDR3 sequence: CASSPAEWYTQYF. As DNA, the CDR3 is TGCGCCAGCAGCCCGGCGGAGTGGTATACGCAGTATTTT. Supplemented by reference TRBV5-1 and TRBJ2-3, the full variable domain reads KAGVTQTPRYLIKTRGQQVTLSCSPISGHRSVSWYQQTPGQGLQFLFEYFSETQRNKGNFPGRFSGRQFSNSRSEMNVSTLELGDSALYLCASSPAEWYTQYFGPGTRLTVL.